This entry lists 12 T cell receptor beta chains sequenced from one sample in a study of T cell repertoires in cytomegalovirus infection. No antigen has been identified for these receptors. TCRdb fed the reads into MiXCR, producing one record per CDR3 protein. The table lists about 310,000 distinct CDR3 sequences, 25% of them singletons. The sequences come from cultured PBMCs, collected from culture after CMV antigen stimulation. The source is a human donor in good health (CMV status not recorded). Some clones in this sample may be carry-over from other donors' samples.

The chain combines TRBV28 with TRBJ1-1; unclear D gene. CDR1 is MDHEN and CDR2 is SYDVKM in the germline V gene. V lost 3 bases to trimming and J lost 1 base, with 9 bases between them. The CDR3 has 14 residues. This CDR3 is CASSFFDENTEAFF. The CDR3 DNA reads TGTGCCAGCAGTTTTTTTGATGAGAACACTGAAGCTTTCTTT.

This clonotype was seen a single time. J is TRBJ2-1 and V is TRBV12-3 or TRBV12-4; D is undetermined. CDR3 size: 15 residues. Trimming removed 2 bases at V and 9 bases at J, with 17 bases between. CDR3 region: CASSLRPVGWGEQFF. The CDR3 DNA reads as TGTGCCAGCAGTTTAAGGCCCGTGGGTTGGGGTGAGCAGTTCTTC.

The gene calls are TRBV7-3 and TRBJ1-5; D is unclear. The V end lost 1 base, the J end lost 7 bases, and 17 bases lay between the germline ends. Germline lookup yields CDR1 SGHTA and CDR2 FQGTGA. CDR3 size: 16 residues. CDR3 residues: CASSLRAMRVRQPQHF. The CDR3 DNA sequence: TGTGCCAGCAGCTTAAGGGCAATGAGGGTTCGACAGCCCCAGCATTTT.

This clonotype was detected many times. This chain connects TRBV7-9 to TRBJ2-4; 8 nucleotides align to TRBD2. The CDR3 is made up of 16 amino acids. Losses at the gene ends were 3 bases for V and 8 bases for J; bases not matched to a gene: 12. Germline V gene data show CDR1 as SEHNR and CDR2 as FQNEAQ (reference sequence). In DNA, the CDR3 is TGTGCCAGCAGCTTCCCCGCTAGCGGGTTGGATGACATTCAGTACTTC. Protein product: CASSFPASGLDDIQYF. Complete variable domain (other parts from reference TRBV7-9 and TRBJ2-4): DTGVSQNPRHKITKRGQNVTFRCDPISEHNRLYWYRQTLGQGPEFLTYFQNEAQLEKSRLLSDRFSAERPKGSFSTLEIQRTEQGDSAMYLCASSFPASGLDDIQYFGAGTRLSVL.

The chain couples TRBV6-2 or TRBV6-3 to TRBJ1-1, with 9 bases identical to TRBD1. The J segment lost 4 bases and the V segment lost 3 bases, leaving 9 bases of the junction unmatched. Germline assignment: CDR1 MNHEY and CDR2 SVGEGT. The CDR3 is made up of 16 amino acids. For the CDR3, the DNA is TGTGCCAGCAGTTATCCAGAGACAGGGGGTGGCACTGAAGCTTTCTTT. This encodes CASSYPETGGGTEAFF.

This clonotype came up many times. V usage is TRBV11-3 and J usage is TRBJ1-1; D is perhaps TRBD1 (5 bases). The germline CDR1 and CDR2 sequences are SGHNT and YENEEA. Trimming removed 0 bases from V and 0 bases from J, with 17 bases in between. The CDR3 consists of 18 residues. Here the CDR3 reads CASSLDQGGSRMNTEAFF. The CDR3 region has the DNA TGTGCCAGCAGCTTAGATCAGGGAGGATCTCGCATGAACACTGAAGCTTTCTTT.

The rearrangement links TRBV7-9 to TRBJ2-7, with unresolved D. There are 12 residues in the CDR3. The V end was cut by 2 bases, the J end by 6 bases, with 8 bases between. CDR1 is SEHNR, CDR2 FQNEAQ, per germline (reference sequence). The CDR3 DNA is TGTGCCAGCAGCTTATTTCAATTCGAGCAGTACGTC. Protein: CASSLFQFEQYV.

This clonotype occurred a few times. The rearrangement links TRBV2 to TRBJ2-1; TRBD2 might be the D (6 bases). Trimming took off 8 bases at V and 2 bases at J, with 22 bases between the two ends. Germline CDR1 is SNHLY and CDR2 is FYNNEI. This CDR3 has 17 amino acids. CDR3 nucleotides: TGTGCCAGCTGCCAGCGGGCCGGAACTTTTCCCTACAATGAGCAGTTCTTC. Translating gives CASCQRAGTFPYNEQFF.

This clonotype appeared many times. The CDR3 bases are TGTGCCAGCAGCCGACGACTAGCTGGAGAGACCCAGTACTTC. Its protein product is CASSRRLAGETQYF. The V gene is TRBV7-2, the J gene TRBJ2-5, with 7 bases identical to TRBD2. CDR1 and CDR2 from the germline V gene are SGHTA and FQGNSA. CDR3 length: 14 amino acids. V gave up 5 bases and J gave up 4 bases; unmatched junction bases: 7.

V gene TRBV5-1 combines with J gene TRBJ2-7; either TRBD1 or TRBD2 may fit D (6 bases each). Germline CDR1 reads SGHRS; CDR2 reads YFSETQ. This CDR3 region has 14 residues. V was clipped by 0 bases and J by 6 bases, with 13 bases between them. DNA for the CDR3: TGCGCCAGCAGCTTGGCCGTAGAGGGGGGCGAGCAGTACTTC. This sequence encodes CASSLAVEGGEQYF. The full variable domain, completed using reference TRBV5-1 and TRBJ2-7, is KAGVTQTPRYLIKTRGQQVTLSCSPISGHRSVSWYQQTPGQGLQFLFEYFSETQRNKGNFPGRFSGRQFSNSRSEMNVSTLELGDSALYLCASSLAVEGGEQYFGPGTRLTVT.

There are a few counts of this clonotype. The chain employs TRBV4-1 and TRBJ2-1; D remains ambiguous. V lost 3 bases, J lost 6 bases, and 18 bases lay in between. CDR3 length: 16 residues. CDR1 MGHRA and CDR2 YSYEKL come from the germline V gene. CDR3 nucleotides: TGCGCCAGCAGCCACCGTCTGCGTCGAGTCGGCAATGAGCAGTTCTTC. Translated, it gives CASSHRLRRVGNEQFF.

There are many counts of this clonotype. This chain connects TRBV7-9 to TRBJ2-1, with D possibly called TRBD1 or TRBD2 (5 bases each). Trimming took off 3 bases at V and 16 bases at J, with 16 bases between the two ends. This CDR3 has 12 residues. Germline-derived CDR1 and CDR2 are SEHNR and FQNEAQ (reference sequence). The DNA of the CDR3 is TGTGCCAGCAGCTTGGACTCTCAGGGTGGTTTCTTC. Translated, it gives CASSLDSQGGFF.